The source of this T cell receptor beta chain is a study of graft-versus-host responses after intestinal transplantation. Study-wide background: Anti-thymocyte globulin induction was given to all recipients, followed by tacrolimus and steroids for 2 to 3 years.

The CDR3 consists of 15 residues. V shed 8 bases and J 1 base; nucleotides not matched to a gene: 9. Germline CDR1 is MGHRA and CDR2 is YSYEKL. Repertoires were generated with immunoSEQ multiplex PCR, while TCRdb's copy carries only in-frame clones and drops some. The data show around 21,000 clones, 25% to 35% seen once. Plates contained around 200,000 CFSE-labeled responder cells and around 200,000 irradiated, violet-dye-labeled stimulator cells. The receptor's source is a human patient who received an intestinal transplant. Sequences were derived from alloreactive CD8+ T cells from a mixed lymphocyte reaction culture, sampled before intestinal transplant. The subset: CFSE-low proliferating T cells sorted from roughly six-day pre-transplant mixed lymphocyte reaction (GvH or HvG direction). This chain joins TRBV4-1 and TRBJ2-7, with 9 bases lining up with TRBD1. For the CDR3, the DNA is TGCGCCAGCCTAGGAGGGGGACAGGGTTCCTACGAGCAGTACTTC. It is translated as CASLGGGQGSYEQYF.